A selection of T cell receptor beta chains follows, all from one sample in a study of cytomegalovirus exposure and HLA in healthy donors. Method: immunoSEQ multiplex PCR; TCRdb's copy keeps in-frame clones and lacks some. The sample yields 200,000 or so clones, around 86% seen once. Source material: PBMCs. All receptors derive from a woman under 30 in good health and CMV-seropositive. CDR3s include the opening cysteine and the closing phenylalanine or tryptophan. A D gene is named only where the DNA matches it firmly. Part of the rows lack a size; the others show once, few, many or a class for expanded clones.

clone size: .; D gene: .; CDR3 length: 13; J gene: TRBJ1-2; V gene: TRBV11-2; CDR3 DNA: TGTGCCAGCAGCTTAAACACCCCCTATGGCTACACCTTC; CDR3 protein: CASSLNTPYGYTF
clone size: .; D gene: TRBD1; CDR3 length: 16; J gene: TRBJ2-7; V gene: TRBV7-8; CDR3 DNA: TGTGCCAGCAGCTTTTCGGGGCAGGGGGCAGCCTACGAGCAGTACTTC; CDR3 protein: CASSFSGQGAAYEQYF
clone size: .; D gene: .; CDR3 length: 13; J gene: TRBJ2-7; V gene: TRBV6-5; CDR3 DNA: TGTGCCAGCAGCACAGGACTAACCTACGAGCAGTACTTC; CDR3 protein: CASSTGLTYEQYF
clone size: .; D gene: TRBD1; CDR3 length: 15; J gene: TRBJ2-4; V gene: TRBV18; CDR3 DNA: TGTGCCAGCTCACGGGACAGACTAGCCAAAAACATTCAGTACTTC; CDR3 protein: CASSRDRLAKNIQYF
clone size: .; D gene: TRBD2; CDR3 length: 16; J gene: TRBJ2-1; V gene: TRBV12-5; CDR3 DNA: TGTGCTAGTGGTTTGGTACTAGCGGGACCCCACAATGAGCAGTTCTTC; CDR3 protein: CASGLVLAGPHNEQFF
clone size: .; D gene: TRBD1; CDR3 length: 15; J gene: TRBJ1-2; V gene: TRBV28; CDR3 DNA: TGTGCCAGCCAGGGAGGGACAGGCGACCTCTATGGCTACACCTTC; CDR3 protein: CASQGGTGDLYGYTF
clone size: .; D gene: .; CDR3 length: 14; J gene: TRBJ2-7; V gene: TRBV28; CDR3 DNA: TGTGCCAGCAGCTCGAGGGAGATAGGGTACGAGCAGTACTTC; CDR3 protein: CASSSREIGYEQYF
clone size: once; D gene: .; CDR3 length: 14; J gene: TRBJ1-4; V gene: TRBV7-2; CDR3 DNA: TGTGCCAGCAGGATGGGGAGGGCTAATGAAAAACTGTTTTTT; CDR3 protein: CASRMGRANEKLFF
clone size: .; D gene: .; CDR3 length: 16; J gene: TRBJ2-4; V gene: TRBV27; CDR3 DNA: TGTGCCAGCAGCCCTAAACGTCCAGACTTCAAAAACATTCAGTACTTC; CDR3 protein: CASSPKRPDFKNIQYF
clone size: .; D gene: .; CDR3 length: 12; J gene: TRBJ2-7; V gene: TRBV7-3; CDR3 DNA: TGTGCCAGCAGCCTAGGATTCGGGAAGCAGTACTTC; CDR3 protein: CASSLGFGKQYF
clone size: .; D gene: .; CDR3 length: 14; J gene: TRBJ1-3; V gene: TRBV6-1; CDR3 DNA: TGTGCCAGCAGTGGACTCAGCTCTGGAAACACCATATATTTT; CDR3 protein: CASSGLSSGNTIYF
clone size: .; D gene: .; CDR3 length: 14; J gene: TRBJ1-1; V gene: TRBV19; CDR3 DNA: TGTGCCAGTAGTAGTCTGTCCCGGGTCACTGAAGCTTTCTTT; CDR3 protein: CASSSLSRVTEAFF
clone size: .; D gene: .; CDR3 length: 18; J gene: TRBJ2-3; V gene: TRBV27; CDR3 DNA: TGTGCCAGCAGTTTTGGGTTCAGGGGGCTACGGGAGGCAGATACGCAGTATTTT; CDR3 protein: CASSFGFRGLREADTQYF
clone size: .; D gene: TRBD1; CDR3 length: 15; J gene: TRBJ2-1; V gene: TRBV12-5; CDR3 DNA: TGTGCTAGTGAATTTGGGCAGGGGGCGTACAATGAGCAGTTCTTC; CDR3 protein: CASEFGQGAYNEQFF
clone size: .; D gene: TRBD1; CDR3 length: 15; J gene: TRBJ1-4; V gene: TRBV4-1; CDR3 DNA: TGCGCCAGCAGCCAAGTCGGGACAGGGTACGAAAAACTGTTTTTT; CDR3 protein: CASSQVGTGYEKLFF
clone size: once; D gene: .; CDR3 length: 16; J gene: TRBJ1-4; V gene: TRBV28; CDR3 DNA: TGTGCCAGCACCCGGTCGGGAAGAGCAACTAATGAAAAACTGTTTTTT; CDR3 protein: CASTRSGRATNEKLFF
clone size: .; D gene: .; CDR3 length: 16; J gene: TRBJ2-1; V gene: TRBV7-3; CDR3 DNA: TGTGCCAGCAGCTTTCGGCAGGTGACCTCCTACAATGAGCAGTTCTTC; CDR3 protein: CASSFRQVTSYNEQFF
clone size: few; D gene: TRBD2; CDR3 length: 14; J gene: TRBJ2-1; V gene: TRBV18; CDR3 DNA: TGTGCCAGCTCGCGGACTAGCGGGCACGATGAGCAGTTCTTC; CDR3 protein: CASSRTSGHDEQFF
clone size: .; D gene: TRBD1; CDR3 length: 15; J gene: TRBJ2-1; V gene: TRBV30; CDR3 DNA: TGTGCCTGGAGAAGGGGACAGGGAGATATGGATGAGCAGTTCTTC; CDR3 protein: CAWRRGQGDMDEQFF
clone size: .; D gene: TRBD1; CDR3 length: 14; J gene: TRBJ2-7; V gene: TRBV27; CDR3 DNA: TGTGCCAGCAGCACCGGGACAGGGTCCTACGAGCAGTACTTC; CDR3 protein: CASSTGTGSYEQYF
clone size: once; D gene: .; CDR3 length: 13; J gene: TRBJ2-7; V gene: TRBV7-9; CDR3 DNA: TGTGCCAGCAGCCTCACGGGGGCCTACGAGCAGTACTTC; CDR3 protein: CASSLTGAYEQYF
clone size: .; D gene: TRBD2; CDR3 length: 14; J gene: TRBJ2-7; V gene: TRBV30; CDR3 DNA: TGTGCCTGGAGTTGGTCTAGCGGACCCTACGAGCAGTACTTC; CDR3 protein: CAWSWSSGPYEQYF
clone size: .; D gene: .; CDR3 length: 14; J gene: TRBJ2-2; V gene: TRBV27; CDR3 DNA: TGTGCCACCGGCAGGGCGACTCTGAACGGGGAGCTGTTTTTT; CDR3 protein: CATGRATLNGELFF
clone size: few; D gene: TRBD1; CDR3 length: 13; J gene: TRBJ2-7; V gene: TRBV27; CDR3 DNA: TGTGCCACCGGGACAGGGCATAACTACGAGCAGTACTTC; CDR3 protein: CATGTGHNYEQYF
clone size: .; D gene: TRBD2; CDR3 length: 17; J gene: TRBJ2-2; V gene: TRBV27; CDR3 DNA: TGTGCCAGCAGTTCGCATCTAGCGGGAGTCCTTACCGGGGAGCTGTTTTTT; CDR3 protein: CASSSHLAGVLTGELFF
clone size: .; D gene: .; CDR3 length: 16; J gene: TRBJ2-7; V gene: TRBV5-1; CDR3 DNA: TGCGCCAGCAGCCCTCTGATGACTAGGGGCTCCTACGAGCAGTACTTC; CDR3 protein: CASSPLMTRGSYEQYF
clone size: .; D gene: .; CDR3 length: 14; J gene: TRBJ2-1; V gene: TRBV27; CDR3 DNA: TGTGCCAGCAGTTTAGGCGGCAGAAACAATGAGCAGTTCTTC; CDR3 protein: CASSLGGRNNEQFF
clone size: .; D gene: TRBD1; CDR3 length: 14; J gene: TRBJ1-1; V gene: TRBV9; CDR3 DNA: TGTGCCAGCAGCCGAGGGACAGAGAACACTGAAGCTTTCTTT; CDR3 protein: CASSRGTENTEAFF
clone size: .; D gene: .; CDR3 length: 14; J gene: TRBJ2-4; V gene: TRBV5-6; CDR3 DNA: TGTGCCAGCAGCACCAGTCTGGCCAAAAACATTCAGTACTTC; CDR3 protein: CASSTSLAKNIQYF
clone size: .; D gene: TRBD1; CDR3 length: 17; J gene: TRBJ2-7; V gene: TRBV5-6; CDR3 DNA: TGTGCCAGCAGCTTGGAGGGGACAGGGGCTTCCTCCTACGAGCAGTACTTC; CDR3 protein: CASSLEGTGASSYEQYF
clone size: few; D gene: TRBD2; CDR3 length: 17; J gene: TRBJ2-2; V gene: TRBV27; CDR3 DNA: TGTGCCAGCAGTACGCCCGGCGCGGGAGGAGCCGGCGGGGAGCTGTTTTTT; CDR3 protein: CASSTPGAGGAGGELFF
clone size: .; D gene: TRBD1; CDR3 length: 16; J gene: TRBJ1-5; V gene: TRBV18; CDR3 DNA: TGTGCCAGCTCACCACCGGCGGGACAGGGCAATCAGCCCCAGCATTTT; CDR3 protein: CASSPPAGQGNQPQHF
clone size: .; D gene: TRBD1; CDR3 length: 15; J gene: TRBJ1-2; V gene: TRBV28; CDR3 DNA: TGTGCCAGCAGTGAAACAGGGGATCCTAACTATGGCTACACCTTC; CDR3 protein: CASSETGDPNYGYTF
clone size: once; D gene: .; CDR3 length: 14; J gene: TRBJ2-7; V gene: TRBV28; CDR3 DNA: TGTGCCAGCAGTCGAGACAACCCCTCCTACGAGCAGTACTTC; CDR3 protein: CASSRDNPSYEQYF
clone size: .; D gene: .; CDR3 length: 14; J gene: TRBJ1-4; V gene: TRBV10-2; CDR3 DNA: TGCGCCAGCAGCGGACAGAGCTCCGGTGAAAAACTGTTTTTT; CDR3 protein: CASSGQSSGEKLFF
clone size: .; D gene: .; CDR3 length: 13; J gene: TRBJ1-4; V gene: TRBV9; CDR3 DNA: TGTGCCAGCAGTGTAGGGCCATACGAAAAACTGTTTTTT; CDR3 protein: CASSVGPYEKLFF